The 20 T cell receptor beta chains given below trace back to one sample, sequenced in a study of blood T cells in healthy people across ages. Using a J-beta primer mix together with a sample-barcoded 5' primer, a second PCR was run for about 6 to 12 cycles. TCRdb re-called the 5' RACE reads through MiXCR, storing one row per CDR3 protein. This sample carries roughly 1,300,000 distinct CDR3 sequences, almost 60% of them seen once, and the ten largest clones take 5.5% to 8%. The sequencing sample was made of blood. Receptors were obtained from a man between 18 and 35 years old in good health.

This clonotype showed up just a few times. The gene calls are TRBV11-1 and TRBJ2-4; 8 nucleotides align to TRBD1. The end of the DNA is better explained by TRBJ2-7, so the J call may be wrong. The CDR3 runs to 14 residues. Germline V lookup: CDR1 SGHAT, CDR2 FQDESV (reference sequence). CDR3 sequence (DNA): TGTGCCAGCAGAACCGACAGGGGCCTCTACGAGCAGTACTTC. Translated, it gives CASRTDRGLYEQYF.

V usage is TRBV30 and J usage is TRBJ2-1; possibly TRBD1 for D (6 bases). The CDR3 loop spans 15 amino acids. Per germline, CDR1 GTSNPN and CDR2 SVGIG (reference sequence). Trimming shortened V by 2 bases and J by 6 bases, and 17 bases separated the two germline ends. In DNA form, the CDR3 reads TGTGCCTGGAGTTTGAGGGGGTTTGTCGGCAATGAGCAGTTCTTC. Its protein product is CAWSLRGFVGNEQFF.

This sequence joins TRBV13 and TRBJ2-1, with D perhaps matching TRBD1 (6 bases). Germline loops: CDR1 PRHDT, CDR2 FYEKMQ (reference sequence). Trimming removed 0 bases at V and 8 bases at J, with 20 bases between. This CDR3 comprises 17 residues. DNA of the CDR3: TGTGCCAGCAGCTTAGGCCTCGGGTCGCTAGCAGGGGATGAGCAGTTCTTC. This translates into CASSLGLGSLAGDEQFF.

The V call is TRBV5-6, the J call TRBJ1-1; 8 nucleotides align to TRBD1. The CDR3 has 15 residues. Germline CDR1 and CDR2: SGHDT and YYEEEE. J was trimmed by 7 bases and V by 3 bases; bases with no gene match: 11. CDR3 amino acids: CASSYRTGTVFEAFF. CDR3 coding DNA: TGTGCCAGCAGCTATAGGACAGGGACCGTGTTTGAAGCTTTCTTT.

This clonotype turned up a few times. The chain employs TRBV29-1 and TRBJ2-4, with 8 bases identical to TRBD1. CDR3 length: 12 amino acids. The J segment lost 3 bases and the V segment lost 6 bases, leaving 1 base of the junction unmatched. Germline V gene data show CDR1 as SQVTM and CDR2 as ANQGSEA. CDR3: CSVQGDKNIQYF. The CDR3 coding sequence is TGCAGCGTACAGGGGGACAAAAACATTCAGTACTTC.

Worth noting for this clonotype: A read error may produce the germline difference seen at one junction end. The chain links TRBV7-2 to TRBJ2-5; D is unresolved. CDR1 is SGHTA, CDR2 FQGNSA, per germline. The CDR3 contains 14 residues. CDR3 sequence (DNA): TGCGCCAGCAGCTCCACTGGGGTTCAAGAGACCCAGTACTTC. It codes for CASSSTGVQETQYF.

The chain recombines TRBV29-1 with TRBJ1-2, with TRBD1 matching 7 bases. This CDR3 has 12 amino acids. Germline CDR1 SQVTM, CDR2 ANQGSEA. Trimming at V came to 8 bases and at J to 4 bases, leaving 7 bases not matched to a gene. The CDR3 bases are TGCAGCACCAACAGGGGCTCCTATGGCTACACCTTC. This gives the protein CSTNRGSYGYTF. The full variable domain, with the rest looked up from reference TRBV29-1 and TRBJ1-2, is SAVISQKPSRDICQRGTSLTIQCQVDSQVTMMFWYRQQPGQSLTLIATANQGSEATYESGFVIDKFPISRPNLTFSTLTVSNMSPEDSSIYLCSTNRGSYGYTFGSGTRLTVV.

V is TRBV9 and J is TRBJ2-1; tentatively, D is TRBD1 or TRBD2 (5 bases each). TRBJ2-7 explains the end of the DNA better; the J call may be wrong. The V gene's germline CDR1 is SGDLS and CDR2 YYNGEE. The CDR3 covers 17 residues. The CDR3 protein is CASSVAGPRSSYNEQYF. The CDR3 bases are TGTGCCAGCAGCGTAGCGGGACCCCGGAGCTCCTACAATGAGCAGTACTTC.

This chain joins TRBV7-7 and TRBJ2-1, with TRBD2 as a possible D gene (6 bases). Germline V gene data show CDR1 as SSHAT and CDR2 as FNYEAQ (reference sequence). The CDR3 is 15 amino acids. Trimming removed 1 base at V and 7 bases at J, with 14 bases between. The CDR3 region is CASSLGPGTPNEQFF. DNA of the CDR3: TGTGCCAGCAGCTTAGGCCCCGGGACTCCGAATGAGCAGTTCTTC.

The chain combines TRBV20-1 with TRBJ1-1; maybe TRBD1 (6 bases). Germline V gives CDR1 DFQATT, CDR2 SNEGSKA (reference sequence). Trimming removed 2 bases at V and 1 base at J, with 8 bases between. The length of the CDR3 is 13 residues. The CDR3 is CSARLGANTEAFF. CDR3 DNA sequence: TGCAGTGCTAGACTGGGGGCGAACACTGAAGCTTTCTTT.

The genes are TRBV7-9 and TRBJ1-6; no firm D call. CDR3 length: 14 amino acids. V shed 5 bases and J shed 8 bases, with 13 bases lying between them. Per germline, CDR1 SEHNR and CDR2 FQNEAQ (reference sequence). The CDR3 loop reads CASSPPLNDSPLHF. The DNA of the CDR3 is TGTGCCAGCAGCCCACCATTAAATGATTCACCCCTCCACTTT.

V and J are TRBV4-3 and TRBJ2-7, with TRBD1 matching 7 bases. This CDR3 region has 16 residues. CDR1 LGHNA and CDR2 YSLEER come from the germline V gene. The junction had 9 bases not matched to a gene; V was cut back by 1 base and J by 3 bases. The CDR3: CASSQADRAGFYEQYF. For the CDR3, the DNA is TGCGCCAGCAGCCAAGCTGACAGGGCCGGGTTCTACGAGCAGTACTTC.

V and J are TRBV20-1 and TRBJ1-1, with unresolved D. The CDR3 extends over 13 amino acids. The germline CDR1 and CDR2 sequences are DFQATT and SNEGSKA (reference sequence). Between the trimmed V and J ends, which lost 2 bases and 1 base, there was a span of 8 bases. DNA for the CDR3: TGCAGTGCTAGAACGACACAGAACACTGAAGCTTTCTTT. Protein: CSARTTQNTEAFF.

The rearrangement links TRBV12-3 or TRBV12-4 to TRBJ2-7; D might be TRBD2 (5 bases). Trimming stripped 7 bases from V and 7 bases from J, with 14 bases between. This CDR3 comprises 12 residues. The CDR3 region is CASTQTTGEQYF. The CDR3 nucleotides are TGTGCCAGCACCCAAACAACGGGAGAGCAGTACTTC.

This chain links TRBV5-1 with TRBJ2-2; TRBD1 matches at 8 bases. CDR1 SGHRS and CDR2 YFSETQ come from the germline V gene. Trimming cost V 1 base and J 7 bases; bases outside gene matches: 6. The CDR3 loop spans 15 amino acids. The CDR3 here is CASSLPGGKDGELFF. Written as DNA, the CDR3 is TGCGCCAGCAGCTTGCCAGGGGGCAAAGACGGGGAGCTGTTTTTT.

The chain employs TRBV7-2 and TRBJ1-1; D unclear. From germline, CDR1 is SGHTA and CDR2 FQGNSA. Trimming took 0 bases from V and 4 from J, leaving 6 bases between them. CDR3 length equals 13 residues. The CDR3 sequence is CASSLAPPTEAFF. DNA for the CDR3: TGTGCCAGCAGCTTAGCCCCTCCCACTGAAGCTTTCTTT.

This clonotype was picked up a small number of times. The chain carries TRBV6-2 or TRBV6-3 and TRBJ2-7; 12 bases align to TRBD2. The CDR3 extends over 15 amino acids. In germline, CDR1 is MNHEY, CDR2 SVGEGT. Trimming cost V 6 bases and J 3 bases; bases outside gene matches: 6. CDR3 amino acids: CASSRQLAGGYEQYF. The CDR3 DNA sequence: TGTGCCAGCAGCCGACAACTAGCGGGAGGCTACGAGCAGTACTTC.

The CDR3 DNA is TGTGCCAGCAGTTTAGGTGGCGACTTCAATGAGCAGTTCTTC. Amino acids: CASSLGGDFNEQFF. J is TRBJ2-1 and V is TRBV28, with D hard to call. This CDR3 has 14 amino acids. Between the trimmed V and J ends, which lost 2 bases and 6 bases, there was a span of 11 bases. CDR1 is MDHEN, CDR2 SYDVKM, per germline.

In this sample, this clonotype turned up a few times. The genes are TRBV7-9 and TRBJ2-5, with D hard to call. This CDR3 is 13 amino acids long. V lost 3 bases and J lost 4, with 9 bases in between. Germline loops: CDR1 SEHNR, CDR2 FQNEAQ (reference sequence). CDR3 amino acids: CASSLVHGETQYF. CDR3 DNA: TGTGCCAGCAGCTTGGTTCATGGAGAGACCCAGTACTTC. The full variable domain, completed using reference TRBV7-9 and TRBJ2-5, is DTGVSQNPRHKITKRGQNVTFRCDPISEHNRLYWYRQTLGQGPEFLTYFQNEAQLEKSRLLSDRFSAERPKGSFSTLEIQRTEQGDSAMYLCASSLVHGETQYFGPGTRLLVL.

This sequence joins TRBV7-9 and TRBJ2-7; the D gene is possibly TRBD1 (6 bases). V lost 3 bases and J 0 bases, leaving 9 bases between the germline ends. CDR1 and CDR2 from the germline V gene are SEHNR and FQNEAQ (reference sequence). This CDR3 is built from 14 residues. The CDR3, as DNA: TGTGCCAGCAGCTTCAGGGGTTACTCCTACGAGCAGTACTTC. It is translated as CASSFRGYSYEQYF.